These T cell receptor beta chains were read from a single sample in a study of blood T cell repertoires in COVID-19. The assay was immunoSEQ multiplex PCR, and TCRdb's table has in-frame clones only and misses some. Among 180,000 or so clones, approximately 86% were seen once, and the ten largest hold 0.99%. Input material: peripheral blood. All receptors come from a man aged 18-30 years with acute or convalescent COVID-19. Both conserved end residues are part of each CDR3. A D gene is named only where the DNA matches it firmly. A clone size is listed for some rows: how often the clone was seen (once, few, many), or a class if it is expanded.

TRBV4-1	TRBJ2-5	TRBD2	.	TGCGCCAGCAGCCATCCTAAGGGACTAGCGGGGGTAGTAGAGACCCAGTACTTC	CASSHPKGLAGVVETQYF
TRBV11-3	TRBJ2-1	TRBD2	.	TGTGCCAGCAGCTCCCGACTAGCGGGGGCCGACAATGAGCAGTTCTTC	CASSSRLAGADNEQFF
TRBV6-5	TRBJ1-3	TRBD1	.	TGTGCCAGCAACACAGGGGGCTCTGGAAACACCATATATTTT	CASNTGGSGNTIYF
TRBV5-8	TRBJ2-6	.	few	TGTGCCAGCAGCCCCGGGACTTACTCTGGGGCCAACGTCCTGACTTTC	CASSPGTYSGANVLTF
TRBV12-3/TRBV12-4	TRBJ1-2	.	.	TGTGCCAGCAGTTTAGCCAGGGGTCATGGCTACACCTTC	CASSLARGHGYTF
TRBV7-9	TRBJ1-2	.	.	TGTGCCAGCACAACAGGGTTGTCCTATGGCTACACCTTC	CASTTGLSYGYTF
TRBV10-1	TRBJ2-3	TRBD2	once	TGCGCCAGCAGTGACCCCGGGGGGGCTAATACGCAGTATTTT	CASSDPGGANTQYF
TRBV18	TRBJ1-6	.	.	TGTGCCAGCTCACCTGGGGGGTACAACTCACCCCTCCACTTT	CASSPGGYNSPLHF
TRBV9	TRBJ1-1	.	.	TGTGCCACGCGGGATGGCACTGAAGCTTTCTTT	CATRDGTEAFF
TRBV20-1	TRBJ1-1	.	.	TGCAGTGCTATGCCAGGGAATGAAGCTTTCTTT	CSAMPGNEAFF
TRBV29-1	TRBJ2-5	TRBD2	once	TGCAGCGTTGACCCGAGCGGGGGGGAAGAGACCCAGTACTTC	CSVDPSGGEETQYF
TRBV30	TRBJ2-3	.	.	TGTGCCTGGAGCTTCACAGATACGCAGTATTTT	CAWSFTDTQYF
TRBV4-1	TRBJ1-1	.	.	TGCGCCAGCAGCCAACCCCAGTGGACTGAAGCTTTCTTT	CASSQPQWTEAFF
TRBV3-1/TRBV3-2	TRBJ1-4	.	.	TGTGCCAGCAGCCAAGGAGAGGCAAAACTGTTTTTT	CASSQGEAKLFF
TRBV19	TRBJ1-2	.	.	TGTGCCAGTAGTATGACAGGCCTCTATGGCTACACCTTC	CASSMTGLYGYTF
TRBV5-6	TRBJ2-2	TRBD2	.	TGTGCCAGCAGCTGGGGACTAGCGGGGATAGAGCTGTTTTTT	CASSWGLAGIELFF
TRBV6-5	TRBJ2-7	TRBD1	.	TGTGCCAGCAGTTACGGGGACAGGGGGGCCCACGAGCAGTACTTC	CASSYGDRGAHEQYF
TRBV12-5	TRBJ2-3	TRBD1	.	TGTGCTAGTGGTTTGACAAAGGACGGGACAGCTCTGGCAGATACGCAGTATTTT	CASGLTKDGTALADTQYF
TRBV29-1	TRBJ2-1	TRBD2	once	TGCAGCGTTACGGGACTAGCGGGGGCTTGGGAGCAGTTCTTC	CSVTGLAGAWEQFF
TRBV6-5	TRBJ1-1	.	.	TGTGCCAGCAGGAAACGCGTCCAGGGCGTCACTGAAGCTTTCTTT	CASRKRVQGVTEAFF
TRBV7-9	TRBJ1-3	.	.	TGTGCCAGCACCCGAGCGTCCTCTGGAAACACCATATATTTT	CASTRASSGNTIYF
TRBV7-3	TRBJ2-3	TRBD2	.	TGTGCCAGCAGCTTCACTAGCGGGGGGGTAGATACGCAGTATTTT	CASSFTSGGVDTQYF
TRBV23-1	TRBJ1-5	TRBD1	.	TGCGCCAGCAGTCACCCCAGGACAGGGGCCAATCAGCCCCAGCATTTT	CASSHPRTGANQPQHF
TRBV24-1	TRBJ2-3	.	.	TGTGCCACCAGGGCAAATCCTAGCACAGATACGCAGTATTTT	CATRANPSTDTQYF